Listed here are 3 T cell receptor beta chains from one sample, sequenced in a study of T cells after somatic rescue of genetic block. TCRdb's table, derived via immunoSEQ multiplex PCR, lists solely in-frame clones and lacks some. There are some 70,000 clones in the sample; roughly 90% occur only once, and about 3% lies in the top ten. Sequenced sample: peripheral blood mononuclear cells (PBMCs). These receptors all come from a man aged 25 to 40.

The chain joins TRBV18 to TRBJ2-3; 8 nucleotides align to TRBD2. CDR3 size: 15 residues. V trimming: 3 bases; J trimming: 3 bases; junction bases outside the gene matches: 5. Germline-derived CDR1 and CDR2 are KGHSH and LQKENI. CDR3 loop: CASSPGLGETDTQYF. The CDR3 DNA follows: TGTGCCAGCTCACCGGGACTAGGAGAGACAGATACGCAGTATTTT.

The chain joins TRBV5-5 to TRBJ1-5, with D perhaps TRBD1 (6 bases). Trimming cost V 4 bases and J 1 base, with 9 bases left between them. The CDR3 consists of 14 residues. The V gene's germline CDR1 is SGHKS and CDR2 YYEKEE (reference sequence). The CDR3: CASSGGTSNQPQHF. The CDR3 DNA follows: TGTGCCAGCAGCGGAGGGACAAGCAATCAGCCCCAGCATTTT.

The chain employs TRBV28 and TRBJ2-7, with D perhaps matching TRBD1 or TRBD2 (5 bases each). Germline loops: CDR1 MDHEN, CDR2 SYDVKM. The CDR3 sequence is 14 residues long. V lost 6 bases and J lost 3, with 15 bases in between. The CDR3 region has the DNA TGTGCCAGCAGGACCCCGGGGCACGGCTACGAGCAGTACTTC. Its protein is CASRTPGHGYEQYF.